A selection of T cell receptor beta chains follows, all from one sample in a study of T cell repertoires in ileal Crohn's disease. Only in-frame clones appear in the TCRdb table, and some are missing; sequencing was by immunoSEQ multiplex PCR. This table holds approximately 16,000 clones, 65% to 80% found once. Sequenced: ileal tissue. These receptors came from an adult with Crohn's disease. Each CDR3 is given with its conserved first and last residue. The order of the fields is D gene, clone size, V gene, J gene, CDR3 length, CDR3 DNA, CDR3 protein. D genes are given only for firm matches. Rows may omit the clone size; those that give it use once, few, many or a size class.

.	.	TRBV19	TRBJ1-5	14	TGTGCCAGTAGTAAGATCGATAGCAATCAGCCCCAGCATTTT	CASSKIDSNQPQHF
.	few	TRBV4-2	TRBJ2-7	15	TGTGCCAGCAGCCAAGATAGGGGACACAGCCACGAGCAGTACTTC	CASSQDRGHSHEQYF
.	.	TRBV5-4	TRBJ1-2	17	TGTGCCAGCAGCTTGGAGAACCAACCATGGGGTGGCTATGGCTACACCTTC	CASSLENQPWGGYGYTF
TRBD1	.	TRBV6-1	TRBJ1-2	19	TGTGCCAGCAGGGAAGGGGGACCGGGACAGGGCGGTGCGGGCTATGGCTACACCTTC	CASREGGPGQGGAGYGYTF
.	.	TRBV30	TRBJ1-3	13	TGTGCCTGGCAGGCCAGGGGTGGAAACACCATATATTTT	CAWQARGGNTIYF
TRBD1	.	TRBV30	TRBJ2-7	14	TGTGCCTGGAGGCCACTCGACAGGGTCGACGAGCAGTACTTC	CAWRPLDRVDEQYF
.	once	TRBV5-6	TRBJ1-1	12	TGTGCCAGCAGCTTAATCGGTTTGGAAGCTTTCTTT	CASSLIGLEAFF
TRBD2	.	TRBV7-6	TRBJ2-7	17	TGTGCCAGCAGCTTAGCGCTAGGTAGCGGGGTAGCTGTCGAGCAGTACTTC	CASSLALGSGVAVEQYF
.	.	TRBV19	TRBJ2-5	14	TGTGCCAGTAGTAAGGCTAGCTGGGGAGAGACCCAGTACTTC	CASSKASWGETQYF
.	.	TRBV4-1	TRBJ2-1	13	TGCGCCAGCAGCCAGCGATCGGGCGGTGAGCAGTTCTTC	CASSQRSGGEQFF
TRBD1	.	TRBV7-3	TRBJ1-2	15	TGTGCCAGCAGCGCACCGGGACAGAGCTACTATGGCTACACCTTC	CASSAPGQSYYGYTF
TRBD2	.	TRBV7-9	TRBJ2-7	14	TGTGCCAGCAGTTGGACTAGCGGGAAAGAGGCGCAGTACTTC	CASSWTSGKEAQYF
TRBD1	.	TRBV9	TRBJ1-4	14	TGTGCCAGCAGCCACCGGGACAGGGATGAAAAACTGTTTTTT	CASSHRDRDEKLFF
.	.	TRBV5-1	TRBJ2-1	15	TGCGCCAGCAGCTTGGATCTAGCTTCCTACAATGAGCAGTTCTTC	CASSLDLASYNEQFF
TRBD2	.	TRBV11-3	TRBJ2-1	15	TGTGCCAGCAGCATGGGGACTAGCGGGAGTTATGAGCAGTTCTTC	CASSMGTSGSYEQFF
TRBD2	.	TRBV6-6	TRBJ2-7	14	TGTGCCAGCAGTCACGGACTAGAACCCTACGAGCAGTACTTC	CASSHGLEPYEQYF
TRBD1	.	TRBV7-2	TRBJ1-2	12	TGTGCCAGCAGCCTGCCAGGGGGTGGCTACACCTTC	CASSLPGGGYTF
.	.	TRBV18	TRBJ1-1	15	TGTGCCAGCTCACCGGTGGCTAAATCGAACACTGAAGCTTTCTTT	CASSPVAKSNTEAFF
TRBD1	.	TRBV5-6	TRBJ1-2	15	TGTGCCAGCAGCTTGCGCCTCGTGACAGGGTATGGCTACACCTTC	CASSLRLVTGYGYTF
.	.	TRBV6-1	TRBJ2-5	14	TGTGCCAGCAGTGGAGGATCAAATGGGGAGACCCAGTACTTC	CASSGGSNGETQYF
.	.	TRBV11-3	TRBJ2-7	13	TGTGCCAGCAGCCCCGGGGACCACTACGAGCAGTACTTC	CASSPGDHYEQYF
.	.	TRBV6-5	TRBJ1-5	15	TGTGCCAGCAGTTACGACGGGAGGGGAGGTCAGCCCCAGCATTTT	CASSYDGRGGQPQHF
.	few	TRBV30	TRBJ1-1	13	TGTGCCTGGAGTGTACACAGGAACACTGAAGCTTTCTTT	CAWSVHRNTEAFF
TRBD1	.	TRBV6-5	TRBJ1-2	13	TGTGCCAGCATCCTCGGGGACAGGGACGGCTACACCTTC	CASILGDRDGYTF
.	.	TRBV10-3	TRBJ1-1	12	TGTGCCATCAGTGACATGGGGACTGAAGCTTTCTTT	CAISDMGTEAFF
TRBD2	.	TRBV6-5	TRBJ2-1	15	TGTGCCAGCAGTTCCCTGAGCGGGAGGGGCAATGAGCAGTTCTTC	CASSSLSGRGNEQFF
.	.	TRBV7-2	TRBJ1-1	14	TGTGCCAGCAGCTTGAACCGAATGAACACTGAAGCTTTCTTT	CASSLNRMNTEAFF
.	.	TRBV5-4	TRBJ2-1	14	TGTGCCAGCAGCTTGAACCAGGTGGGGTCAGGTCAGTTCTTC	CASSLNQVGSGQFF
.	.	TRBV5-1	TRBJ2-3	16	TGCGCCAGCAGCTTGGTTAAGGGGGTGAGCACAGATACGCAGTATTTT	CASSLVKGVSTDTQYF
.	.	TRBV29-1	TRBJ2-5	13	TGCAGCGTCTCGGACGGGGTGGTAGAGACCCAGTACTTC	CSVSDGVVETQYF
TRBD1	.	TRBV4-1	TRBJ1-2	15	TGCGCCAGCAGCCAAGGGATGGGACAGGGTCGGGGCTACACCTTC	CASSQGMGQGRGYTF
.	.	TRBV29-1	TRBJ1-2	18	TGCAGCGTCCAGGGGCCGGCGGGGGGAAGGCTCGTGAACTATGGCTACACCTTC	CSVQGPAGGRLVNYGYTF
.	.	TRBV19	TRBJ1-5	13	TGTGCCAGTAGTATCGCTAGCGGTCGGCCCCAGCATTTT	CASSIASGRPQHF
.	.	TRBV11-2	TRBJ2-7	12	TGTGCCAGCAGCAAAACAGACTACGAGCAGTACTTC	CASSKTDYEQYF
.	once	TRBV5-1	TRBJ2-5	12	TGCGCCAGCAGGTGGGGTCAAGAGACCCAGTACTTC	CASRWGQETQYF
.	.	TRBV7-2	TRBJ2-7	14	TGTGCCAGCAGCCCCCCCTTATCCCCCTACGAGCAGTACTTC	CASSPPLSPYEQYF
TRBD2	once	TRBV5-4	TRBJ2-2	16	TGTGCCAGCAGCTCCGGCGGGAGGGCAGACACCGGGGAGCTGTTTTTT	CASSSGGRADTGELFF